This passage covers 19 T cell receptor beta chains from one sample sequenced in a study of OX40 agonist ivuxolimab in advanced cancers. Sequencing was performed with immunoSEQ multiplex PCR; in TCRdb, only in-frame clones are kept and a portion is missing. The sample records 9,500 to 10,000 clones, roughly 90% being singletons. Sequenced material: CD4+ or CD8+ T cells sorted from blood, taken in a trial of the OX40 agonist ivuxolimab. The receptors shown here come from an adult with an advanced solid tumor such as melanoma, head and neck, liver or kidney cancer.

The genes are TRBV4-2 and TRBJ1-4; TRBD1 agrees at 7 bases. Germline V gives CDR1 LGHNA, CDR2 YNFKEQ. The CDR3 spans 15 residues. V lost 5 bases, J lost 8 bases, and 11 bases stayed unmatched. This CDR3 reads CASSKTTGNEEKLFF. CDR3 in DNA: TGTGCCAGCAGCAAAACGACAGGGAACGAGGAAAAACTGTTTTTT.

The chain uses TRBV27 and TRBJ2-2; D gene uncertain. This CDR3 has 13 residues. Trimming pared 5 bases from V and 3 bases from J, leaving 7 bases between. The germline V gene encodes CDR1 MNHEY and CDR2 SMNVEV (reference sequence). DNA of the CDR3: TGTGCCAGCAGTCCAGGATACACCGGGGAGCTGTTTTTT. Translating it yields CASSPGYTGELFF.

This chain connects TRBV30 to TRBJ1-4, with D possibly being TRBD1 (5 bases). The CDR3 is made up of 11 amino acids. V gave up 8 bases and J gave up 8 bases, with 12 bases separating them. In germline, CDR1 is GTSNPN, CDR2 SVGIG (reference sequence). Here the CDR3 reads CALQGKEKLFF. The CDR3 DNA follows: TGTGCCCTCCAGGGAAAGGAAAAACTGTTTTTT. The full variable domain, its missing parts supplied by reference TRBV30 and TRBJ1-4, is SQTIHQWPATLVQPVGSPLSLECTVEGTSNPNLYWYRQAAGRGLQLLFYSVGIGQISSEVPQNLSASRPQDRQFILSSKKLLLSDSGFYLCALQGKEKLFFGSGTQLSVL.

This clone was seen more than once but under ten times. The chain is built from TRBV14 and TRBJ1-5; 8 bases fit TRBD1. With V trimmed by 4 bases and J by 9 bases, 2 bases remained unmatched. Germline loops: CDR1 SGHDN, CDR2 FVKESK. The CDR3 is 12 amino acids. CDR3: CASSLQGGPQHF. CDR3 DNA: TGTGCCAGCAGCCTACAGGGGGGGCCCCAGCATTTT.

The V and J genes are TRBV6-5 and TRBJ2-1, with 7 nucleotides matching TRBD1. Germline V CDR1 and CDR2: MNHEY, SVGAGI. This CDR3 comprises 12 residues. The V and J ends lost 6 bases and 10 bases, in that order; junction bases with no gene match: 6. The CDR3, as DNA: TGTGCCAGCAGGACAGGGTTGGGGGAGCAGTTCTTC. Protein: CASRTGLGEQFF.

The chain recombines TRBV19 with TRBJ1-2; TRBD1 agrees at 7 bases. The CDR3 has 15 amino acids. Germline V gives CDR1 LNHDA, CDR2 SQIVND (reference sequence). After removal of 6 bases from V and 0 bases from J, the junction contained 7 bases not matched to a gene. CDR3 residues: CASSLTGNANYGYTF. The CDR3 bases are TGTGCCAGTAGCTTGACAGGGAATGCTAACTATGGCTACACCTTC.

This chain uses TRBV9 with TRBJ2-3, with 7 bases identical to TRBD2. The CDR3 spans 15 residues. CDR1 is SGDLS and CDR2 is YYNGEE in the germline V gene. V dropped 0 bases and J dropped 2; count of bases not matched to a gene: 3. The CDR3 protein is CASSVDAGVTDTQYF. CDR3 coding DNA: TGTGCCAGCAGCGTAGATGCGGGAGTCACAGATACGCAGTATTTT.

The rearrangement joins TRBV27 to TRBJ2-3, with D perhaps TRBD1 (6 bases). Between the trimmed V and J ends, which lost 3 bases and 8 bases, there was a span of 18 bases. Germline lookup yields CDR1 MNHEY and CDR2 SMNVEV (reference sequence). The CDR3 has 15 residues. The CDR3 DNA follows: TGTGCCAGCAGTTTGGCAGGGGCGGCCAGGGCTACGCAGTATTTT. Its translation: CASSLAGAARATQYF.

This clone was counted a few times. The chain recombines TRBV11-2 with TRBJ1-1; TRBD1 is a possible D gene (6 bases). Germline V gene lookup returns CDR1 SGHAT and CDR2 FQNNGV. V lost 1 base and J lost 7, with 16 bases in between. CDR3 length: 15 residues. Here the CDR3 reads CASSLGRGGQGEAFF. The CDR3 DNA is TGTGCCAGCAGCTTAGGACGGGGGGGGCAAGGTGAAGCTTTCTTT.

This clone was detected once. The chain couples TRBV19 to TRBJ1-3; a weak D match, TRBD1 (5 bases). Germline V gene data show CDR1 as LNHDA and CDR2 as SQIVND (reference sequence). The CDR3 has 16 residues. Trimming removed 7 bases at V and 2 bases at J, with 18 bases between. The DNA of the CDR3 is TGTGCCAGTATTGATTTCGCCGGGACGGCTGGAAACACCATATATTTT. Its translation is CASIDFAGTAGNTIYF.

The chain is built from TRBV6-6 and TRBJ2-1, with D perhaps assigned TRBD1 or TRBD2 (5 bases each). The V end lost 6 bases, the J end lost 3 bases, and 6 bases lay between the germline ends. The CDR3 spans 12 residues. Germline lookup yields CDR1 MNHNY and CDR2 SVGAGI (reference sequence). Here the CDR3 reads CASRGVYNEQFF. The CDR3 DNA is TGTGCCAGCAGGGGGGTCTACAATGAGCAGTTCTTC.

The gene calls are TRBV9 and TRBJ2-7; TRBD2 matches 10 bases. The V gene's germline CDR1 is SGDLS and CDR2 YYNGEE. J lost 4 bases, V lost 0 bases, and 4 bases had no gene match. This CDR3 is 15 amino acids long. The DNA of the CDR3 is TGTGCCAGCAGCGTAGCAGGGACTAGCGAATACGAGCAGTACTTC. It yields the protein CASSVAGTSEYEQYF.

This clone has a single count. The chain carries TRBV6-1 and TRBJ2-1; 11 nucleotides align to TRBD2. The V gene end was trimmed by 4 bases and the J gene end by 6 bases; junction bases not matched to a gene: 5. The CDR3 runs to 15 residues. In germline, CDR1 is MNHNS, CDR2 SASEGT. The CDR3 is CASSVLLAGVNEQFF. The CDR3 nucleotides are TGTGCCAGCAGTGTTTTACTAGCGGGAGTCAATGAGCAGTTCTTC.

DNA of the CDR3: TGTGCCAGCCGCGGAGGGGGGCAGAACACCGGGGAGCTGTTTTTT. Its translation is CASRGGGQNTGELFF. The chain joins TRBV6-6 to TRBJ2-2, with D perhaps TRBD1 or TRBD2 (6 bases each). CDR3 length equals 15 residues. Germline values: CDR1 MNHNY, CDR2 SVGAGI (reference sequence). The V and J ends lost 8 bases and 1 base respectively, with 14 bases between them.

The chain uses TRBV25-1 and TRBJ1-5, with a possible D match to TRBD1 (5 bases). The CDR3 runs to 14 residues. Trimming shortened V by 6 bases and J by 4 bases, and 13 bases separated the two germline ends. The germline gives CDR1 MGHDK, CDR2 SYGVNS. The chain's CDR3 is CASSAPGGNQPQHF. CDR3 bases: TGTGCCAGCAGCGCACCGGGGGGTAATCAGCCCCAGCATTTT.

The rearrangement joins TRBV6-6 to TRBJ1-2; 9 bases are shared with TRBD1. Germline V CDR1 and CDR2: MNHNY, SVGAGI (reference sequence). The V segment lost 5 bases and the J segment 8 bases; nucleotides outside the gene matches: 9. The CDR3 is made up of 14 amino acids. The CDR3 DNA is TGTGCCAGCAGTGCACAGGGGGCGCCGGGGGGCTACACCTTC. Protein sequence: CASSAQGAPGGYTF.

This clone was detected only a few times. The chain carries TRBV2 and TRBJ1-1; 7 bases match TRBD1. From germline, CDR1 is SNHLY and CDR2 FYNNEI. The CDR3 totals 13 residues. J lost 4 bases, V lost 7 bases, and 6 bases had no gene match. In nucleotides, the CDR3 is TGTGCCAGCAATTCGCAGGGGGTCACTGAAGCTTTCTTT. As protein: CASNSQGVTEAFF.

A word on this clone: The same CDR3 also results from other DNA sequences found in this sample. DNA of the CDR3: TGTGCCAGCAGCCCTGGAACCGCTAATGAAAAACTGTTTTTT. Encoded protein: CASSPGTANEKLFF. J is TRBJ1-4 and V is TRBV4-2, with D uncertain. The germline CDR1 and CDR2 sequences are LGHNA and YNFKEQ. CDR3 size: 14 residues. The germline V and J ends were trimmed by 4 bases and 3 bases, with 9 bases remaining between them.

The V gene is TRBV4-2, the J gene TRBJ1-4, with D maybe TRBD1 (6 bases). Trimming left V 5 bases short and J 8 bases short, with 12 bases between. The CDR3 loop spans 13 amino acids. Germline loops: CDR1 LGHNA, CDR2 YNFKEQ. CDR3 nucleotides: TGTGCCAGCAGCGTCGGGAGGGGGGAAAAACTGTTTTTT. It codes for CASSVGRGEKLFF.